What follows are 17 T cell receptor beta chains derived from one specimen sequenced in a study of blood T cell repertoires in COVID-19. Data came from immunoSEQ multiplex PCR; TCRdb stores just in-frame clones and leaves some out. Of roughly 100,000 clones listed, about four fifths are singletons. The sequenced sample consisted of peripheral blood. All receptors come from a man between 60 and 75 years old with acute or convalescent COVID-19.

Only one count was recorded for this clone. The CDR3, as DNA: TGTGCCTGGAGTGTACGTGAGGCGGGGGAGCTGTTTTTT. Translation: CAWSVREAGELFF. The chain has TRBV30 and TRBJ2-2; D gene uncertain. The CDR3 is made up of 13 amino acids. Trimming cost V 0 bases and J 8 bases, with 10 bases left between them. Germline values: CDR1 GTSNPN, CDR2 SVGIG (reference sequence).

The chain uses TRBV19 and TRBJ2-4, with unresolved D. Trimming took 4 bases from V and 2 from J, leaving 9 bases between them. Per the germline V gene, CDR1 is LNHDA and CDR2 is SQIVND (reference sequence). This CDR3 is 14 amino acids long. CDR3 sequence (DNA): TGTGCCAGTAGTACGGTCCCTACCAAAAACATTCAGTACTTC. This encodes CASSTVPTKNIQYF.

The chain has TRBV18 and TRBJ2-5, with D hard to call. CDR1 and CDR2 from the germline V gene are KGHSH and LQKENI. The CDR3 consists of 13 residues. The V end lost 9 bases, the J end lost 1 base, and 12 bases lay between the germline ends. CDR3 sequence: CASSGQTQETQYF. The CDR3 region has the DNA TGTGCCAGTTCTGGGCAGACCCAAGAGACCCAGTACTTC.

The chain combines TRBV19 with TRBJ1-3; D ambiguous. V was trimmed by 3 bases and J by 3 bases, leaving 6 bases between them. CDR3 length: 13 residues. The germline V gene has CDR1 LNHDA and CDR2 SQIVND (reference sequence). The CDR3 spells CASSIANGNTIYF. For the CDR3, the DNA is TGTGCCAGTAGTATTGCTAATGGAAACACCATATATTTT.

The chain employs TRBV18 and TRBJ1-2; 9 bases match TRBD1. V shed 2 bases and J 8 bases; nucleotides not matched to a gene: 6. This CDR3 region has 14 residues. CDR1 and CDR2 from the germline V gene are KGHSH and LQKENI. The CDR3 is CASSPNRGPGGYTF. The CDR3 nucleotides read TGTGCCAGCTCACCAAACAGGGGGCCAGGAGGCTACACCTTC.

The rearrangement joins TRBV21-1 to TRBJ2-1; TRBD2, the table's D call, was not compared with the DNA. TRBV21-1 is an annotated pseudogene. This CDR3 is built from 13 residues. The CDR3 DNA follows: TGTGCCAGCAGCAAGGATGAAGGAGATGAGCAGTTCTTC. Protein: CASSKDEGDEQFF.

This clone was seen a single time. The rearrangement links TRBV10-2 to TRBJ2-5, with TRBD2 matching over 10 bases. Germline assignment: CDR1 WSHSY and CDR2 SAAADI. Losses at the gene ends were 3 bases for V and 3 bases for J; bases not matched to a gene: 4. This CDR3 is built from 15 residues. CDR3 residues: CASSDLAGGKETQYF. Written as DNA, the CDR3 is TGCGCCAGCAGTGACTTAGCGGGAGGCAAAGAGACCCAGTACTTC.

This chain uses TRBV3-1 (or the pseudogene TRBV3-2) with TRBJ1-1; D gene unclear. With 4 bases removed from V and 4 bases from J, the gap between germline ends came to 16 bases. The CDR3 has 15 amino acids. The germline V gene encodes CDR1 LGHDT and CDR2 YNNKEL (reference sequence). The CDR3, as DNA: TGTGCCAGCAGCCCCTATGGTAACGGTTTCACTGAAGCTTTCTTT. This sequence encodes CASSPYGNGFTEAFF.

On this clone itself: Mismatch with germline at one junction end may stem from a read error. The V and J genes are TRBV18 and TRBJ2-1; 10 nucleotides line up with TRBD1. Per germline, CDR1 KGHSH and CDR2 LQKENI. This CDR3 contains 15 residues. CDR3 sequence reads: CASSSPGQGYNEQFF. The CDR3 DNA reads TGTGCCAGCTCATCACCGGGACAGGGGTACAATGAGCAGTTCTTC.

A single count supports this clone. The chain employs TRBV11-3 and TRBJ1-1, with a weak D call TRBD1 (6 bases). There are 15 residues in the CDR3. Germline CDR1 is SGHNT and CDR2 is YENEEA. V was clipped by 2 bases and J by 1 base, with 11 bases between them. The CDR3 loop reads CASSLSDRPNTEAFF. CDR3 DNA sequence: TGTGCCAGCAGCTTAAGCGACAGGCCGAACACTGAAGCTTTCTTT.

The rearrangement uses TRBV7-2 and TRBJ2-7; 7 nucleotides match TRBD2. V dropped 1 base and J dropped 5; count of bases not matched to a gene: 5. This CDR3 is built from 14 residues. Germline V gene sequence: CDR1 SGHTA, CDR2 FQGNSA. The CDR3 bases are TGTGCCAGCAGCTTAGGACAGCGGGGTCACGAGCAGTACGTC. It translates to CASSLGQRGHEQYV.

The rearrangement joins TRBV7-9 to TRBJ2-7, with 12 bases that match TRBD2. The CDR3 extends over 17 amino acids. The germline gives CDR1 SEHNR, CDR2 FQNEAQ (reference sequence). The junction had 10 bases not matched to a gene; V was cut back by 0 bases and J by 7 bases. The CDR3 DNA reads TGTGCCAGCAGCTTAGCTGTAGCTAGCGGGAGGGCGACTGAGCAGTACGTC. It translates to CASSLAVASGRATEQYV.

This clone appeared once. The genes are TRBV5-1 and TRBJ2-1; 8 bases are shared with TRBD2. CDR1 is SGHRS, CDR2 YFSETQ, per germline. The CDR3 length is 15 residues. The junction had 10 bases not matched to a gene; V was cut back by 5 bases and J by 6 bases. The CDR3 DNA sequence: TGCGCCAGCAGTTCTTCCGGGACTAGAGTCAATGAGCAGTTCTTC. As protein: CASSSSGTRVNEQFF.

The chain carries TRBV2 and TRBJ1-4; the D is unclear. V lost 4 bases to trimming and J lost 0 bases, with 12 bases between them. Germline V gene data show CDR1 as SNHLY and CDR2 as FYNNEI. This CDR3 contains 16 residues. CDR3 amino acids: CASSGRSLATNEKLFF. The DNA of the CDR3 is TGTGCCAGCAGTGGGAGGAGTCTAGCAACTAATGAAAAACTGTTTTTT.

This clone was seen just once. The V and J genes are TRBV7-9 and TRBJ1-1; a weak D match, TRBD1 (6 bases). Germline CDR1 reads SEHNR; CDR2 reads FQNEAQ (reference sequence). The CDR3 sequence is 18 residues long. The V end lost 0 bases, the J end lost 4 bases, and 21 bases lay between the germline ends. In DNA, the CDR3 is TGTGCCAGCAGCTTAGCCTATCAGGGGATTAATCCAAGCACTGAAGCTTTCTTT. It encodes CASSLAYQGINPSTEAFF. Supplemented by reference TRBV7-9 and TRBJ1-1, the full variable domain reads DTGVSQNPRHKITKRGQNVTFRCDPISEHNRLYWYRQTLGQGPEFLTYFQNEAQLEKSRLLSDRFSAERPKGSFSTLEIQRTEQGDSAMYLCASSLAYQGINPSTEAFFGQGTRLTVV.

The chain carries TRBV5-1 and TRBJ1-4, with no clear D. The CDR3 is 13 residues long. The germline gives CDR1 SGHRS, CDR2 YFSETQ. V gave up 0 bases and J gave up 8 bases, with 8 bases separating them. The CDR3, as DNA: TGCGCCAGCAGCTTGGGTGTAGAGGAAAAACTGTTTTTT. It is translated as CASSLGVEEKLFF. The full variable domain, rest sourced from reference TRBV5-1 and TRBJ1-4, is KAGVTQTPRYLIKTRGQQVTLSCSPISGHRSVSWYQQTPGQGLQFLFEYFSETQRNKGNFPGRFSGRQFSNSRSEMNVSTLELGDSALYLCASSLGVEEKLFFGSGTQLSVL.

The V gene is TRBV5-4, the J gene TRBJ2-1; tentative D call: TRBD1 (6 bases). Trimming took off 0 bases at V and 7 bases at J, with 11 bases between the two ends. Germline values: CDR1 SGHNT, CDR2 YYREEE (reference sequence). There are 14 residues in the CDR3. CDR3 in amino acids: CASSLGPTGNEQFF. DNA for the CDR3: TGTGCCAGCAGCTTGGGCCCCACAGGGAATGAGCAGTTCTTC.